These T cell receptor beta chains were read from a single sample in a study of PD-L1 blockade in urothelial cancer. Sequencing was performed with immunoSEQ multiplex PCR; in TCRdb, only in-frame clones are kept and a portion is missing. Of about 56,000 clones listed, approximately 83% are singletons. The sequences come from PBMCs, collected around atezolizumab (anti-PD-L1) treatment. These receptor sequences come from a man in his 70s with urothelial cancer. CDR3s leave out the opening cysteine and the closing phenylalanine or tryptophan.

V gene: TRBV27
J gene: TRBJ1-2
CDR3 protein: ASSLTREGGYT

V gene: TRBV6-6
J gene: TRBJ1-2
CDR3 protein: ASRAEGPGYT

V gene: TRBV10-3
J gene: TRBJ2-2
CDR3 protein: AISSTGRTGELF

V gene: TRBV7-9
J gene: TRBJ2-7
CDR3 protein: ASSLPGLGAYEQY

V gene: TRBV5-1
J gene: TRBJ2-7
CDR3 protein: ASSRRGIVDEQY

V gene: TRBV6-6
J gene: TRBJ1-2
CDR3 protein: ASSYSGEFYGYT

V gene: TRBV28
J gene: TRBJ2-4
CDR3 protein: ASSPLTILAKNIQY

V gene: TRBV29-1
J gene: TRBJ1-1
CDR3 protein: SAQKNTEAF

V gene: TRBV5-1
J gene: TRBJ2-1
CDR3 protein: ASSLERTGEGEQF

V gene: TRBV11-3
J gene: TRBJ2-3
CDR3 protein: ASSPPGLAGVKDTQY

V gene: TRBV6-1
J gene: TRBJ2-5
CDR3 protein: ASSATSGTGETQY

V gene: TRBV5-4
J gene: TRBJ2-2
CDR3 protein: ASSLATSTAGELF

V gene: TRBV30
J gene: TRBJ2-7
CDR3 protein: AWSSGSMNEQY

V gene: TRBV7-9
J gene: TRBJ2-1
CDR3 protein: ASSFLRGGYNEQF

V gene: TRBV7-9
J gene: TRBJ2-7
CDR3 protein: ASSFNRGGTGDYEQY

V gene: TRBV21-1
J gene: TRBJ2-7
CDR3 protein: ASSHGLAGLYEQY

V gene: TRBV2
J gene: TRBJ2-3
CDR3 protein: ASSGWDRGSPDTQY

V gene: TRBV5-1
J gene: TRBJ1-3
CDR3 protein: ASSSGQPGQGTLLY

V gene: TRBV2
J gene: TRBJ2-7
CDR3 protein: ASSRLSYEQY

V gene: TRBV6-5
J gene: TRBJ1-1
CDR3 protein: ASTPGGVRTEAF

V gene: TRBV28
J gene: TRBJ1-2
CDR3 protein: ASSRDSTYGYT

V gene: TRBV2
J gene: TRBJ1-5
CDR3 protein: ASGGGSNQPQH

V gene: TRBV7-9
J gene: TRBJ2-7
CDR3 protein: ASSLQGAATYEQY

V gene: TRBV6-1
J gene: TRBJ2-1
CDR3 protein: ASSELGGTDEQF

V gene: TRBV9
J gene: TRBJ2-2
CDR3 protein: ASSVASGSFTGELF

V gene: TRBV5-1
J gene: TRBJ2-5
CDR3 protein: ASNPGGTSQETQY

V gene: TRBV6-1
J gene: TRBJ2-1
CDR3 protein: ASGSRGDNEQF

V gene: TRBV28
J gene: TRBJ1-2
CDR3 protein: ASSPGTGSYGYT

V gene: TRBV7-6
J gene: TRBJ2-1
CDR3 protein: ASSSFSGRALNEQF

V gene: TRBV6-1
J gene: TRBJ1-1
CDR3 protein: ASKGAPLNTEAF

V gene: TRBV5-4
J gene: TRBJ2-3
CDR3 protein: ASSPRDRATDTQY

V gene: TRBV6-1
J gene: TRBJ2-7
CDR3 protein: ASSARVSARYEQY

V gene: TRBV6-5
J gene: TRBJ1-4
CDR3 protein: ASSYSDSAEKLF

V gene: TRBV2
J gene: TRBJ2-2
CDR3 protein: ASSVEGGRNTGELF

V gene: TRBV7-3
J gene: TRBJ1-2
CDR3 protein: ASTPEGSGVYGYT

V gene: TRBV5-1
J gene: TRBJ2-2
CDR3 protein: ASSRSDRATGELF

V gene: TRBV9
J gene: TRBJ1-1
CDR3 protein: ASSVDGLRGTEAF

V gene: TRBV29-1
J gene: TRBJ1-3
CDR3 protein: SVSLLAASGNTIY

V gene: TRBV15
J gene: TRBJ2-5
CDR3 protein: ATSRDGTPQETQY

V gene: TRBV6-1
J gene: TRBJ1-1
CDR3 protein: ASQATEIEAF

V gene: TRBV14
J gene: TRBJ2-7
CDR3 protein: ASSQLGLAGVGEQY

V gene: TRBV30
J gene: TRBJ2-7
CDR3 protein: AWSGGTGGYEQY

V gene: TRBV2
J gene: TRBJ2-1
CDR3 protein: ASSSLAGGVNEQF

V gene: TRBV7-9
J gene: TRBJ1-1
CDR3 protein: ASSSSFRGTEAF

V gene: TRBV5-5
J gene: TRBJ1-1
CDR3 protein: ASSLAGGRTEAF

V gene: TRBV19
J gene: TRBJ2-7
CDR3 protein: ASSPLTSGRREQY

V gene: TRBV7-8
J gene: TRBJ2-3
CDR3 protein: ASSLALTGAHDTQY

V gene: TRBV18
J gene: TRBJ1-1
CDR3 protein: ASSLEPGQGTLNTEAF

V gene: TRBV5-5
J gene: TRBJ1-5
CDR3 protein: ASSSSRGHSNQPQH

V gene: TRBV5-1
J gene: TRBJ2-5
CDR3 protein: ASSLGVSGYQETQY

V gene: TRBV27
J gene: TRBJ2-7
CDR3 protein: ASSRDRGLYEQY

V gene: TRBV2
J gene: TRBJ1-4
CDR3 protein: ASRARGAAEKLF

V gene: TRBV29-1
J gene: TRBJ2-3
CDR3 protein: SVGRPRTDTQY

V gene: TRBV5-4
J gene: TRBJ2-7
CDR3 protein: ASSSPGTSGRYEQY